A selection of T cell receptor beta chains follows, all from one sample in a study of beta chain features in type 1 diabetes. Produced via immunoSEQ multiplex PCR; TCRdb's table is partial and in-frame only. This sample carries 250,000 or so clones, roughly 14% of them seen once, and the ten largest clones take about 0.019%. Sample: naive CD4+ T cells from blood. The receptors originated from a man younger than 40 with type 1 diabetes. CDR3s include the opening cysteine and the closing phenylalanine or tryptophan.

TRBJ1-6 TRBV6-5 CASSLRDTLVSPLHF
TRBJ1-5 TRBV5-1 CASSLGGSNQPQHF
TRBJ2-1 TRBV19 CASSIAKGNEQFF
TRBJ2-2 TRBV11-3 CASSLVGAQGSELFF
TRBJ1-4 TRBV5-1 CASSLDKQDEKLFF
TRBJ2-3 TRBV5-1 CASLETDTQYF
TRBJ2-1 TRBV18 CASSPGQGLYNEQFF
TRBJ1-1 TRBV10-3 CAISENPGEIAEAFF
TRBJ1-2 TRBV30 CAWSLQGLYGYTF
TRBJ2-1 TRBV30 CAWRIPGTNEQFF
TRBJ2-2 TRBV30 CALGQDTGELFF
TRBJ1-5 TRBV2 CASSAGYSNQPQHF
TRBJ1-5 TRBV10-3 CAISESGGGGTSNQPQHF
TRBJ2-7 TRBV5-1 CASSLVEGGEQYF
TRBJ2-3 TRBV11-2 CASSLFQDRDLDTQYF
TRBJ2-6 TRBV11-3 CASSEDSSGANVLTF
TRBJ2-1 TRBV30 CAWRGTPYNEQFF
TRBJ1-1 TRBV5-1 CASSRGQENTEAFF
TRBJ2-1 TRBV4-1 CASSQPGRRPYNEQFF
TRBJ2-5 TRBV2 CARTTDSTSLETQYF
TRBJ1-3 TRBV10-2 CASSLQGSGNTIYF
TRBJ2-7 TRBV30 CAWSVTGGYEQYF
TRBJ2-3 TRBV4-2 CASSQGLAGVSTDTQYF
TRBJ1-1 TRBV5-1 CASSSGSMNTEAFF
TRBJ2-1 TRBV5-1 CASSTPGLAGVNEQFF
TRBJ2-2 TRBV30 CAWRTRVDTGELFF
TRBJ2-7 TRBV11-2 CASSPGHIFSGEKAYEQYF
TRBJ2-1 TRBV19 CASSIRRLPNEQFF
TRBJ2-7 TRBV13 CASSPPGLAGFYEQYF
TRBJ1-5 TRBV4-1 CASSQGTGGNQPQHF
TRBJ1-2 TRBV7-9 CASSFEQGRRGYTF
TRBJ1-1 TRBV30 CAWNSDPGGTEAFF
TRBJ2-1 TRBV27 CASGPLRDSDNEQFF
TRBJ2-2 TRBV10-3 CAIGASGGSGELFF
TRBJ2-1 TRBV5-1 CASSLEGQGTNNEQFF
TRBJ2-7 TRBV5-1 CASSLGASGSSYEQYF
TRBJ2-3 TRBV29-1 CSVRGIPDTQYF
TRBJ2-1 TRBV18 CASSPPGLAVNNEQFF
TRBJ2-7 TRBV2 CASTLVGSGSYEQYF
TRBJ2-1 TRBV14 CASSQGLNEQFF
TRBJ1-1 TRBV9 CASGERNTEAFF
TRBJ1-1 TRBV27 CASRRQPMGTEAFF
TRBJ1-1 TRBV9 CASSAGVQPGGEAFF
TRBJ2-6 TRBV5-1 CASSPDSSSGANVLTF
TRBJ1-5 TRBV27 CASSPQDFNQPQHF
TRBJ2-5 TRBV19 CASSPAPGLETQYF
TRBJ1-1 TRBV11-3 CASSLEGEAFF
TRBJ1-1 TRBV7-9 CASSSSGDTEAFF
TRBJ1-2 TRBV5-1 CASSLVSGTDYTF
TRBJ1-1 TRBV5-1 CASSPGTANTEAFF
TRBJ2-5 TRBV19 CASSLTGQGPQETQYF
TRBJ1-5 TRBV6-5 CASSSLRDNPRPQHF
TRBJ2-3 TRBV9 CASSGQSLDTQYF
TRBJ1-5 TRBV19 CASSSGGQPQHF
TRBJ2-1 TRBV4-1 CASSLPGTSGGNEQFF
TRBJ1-1 TRBV5-4 CASTGGTEAFF
TRBJ1-3 TRBV29-1 CSVETTPSSAGNTIYF
TRBJ2-1 TRBV28 CASSPGAGATNEQFF
TRBJ2-5 TRBV30 CAWLPRLAGQETQYF
TRBJ2-3 TRBV6-6 CASKKAREPFTDTQYF